Shown below are 13 T cell receptor beta chains from a single sample sequenced in a study of cytomegalovirus exposure and HLA in healthy donors. Profiling relied on immunoSEQ multiplex PCR, and the TCRdb table lists in-frame clones only, not all of them. The sample contains under 300,000 clones, approximately 86% of which appear only once. Input material: PBMCs. These receptors originate from a young woman in good health and CMV-seropositive.

The chain combines TRBV7-2 with TRBJ1-1; no definite D call. CDR3 length equals 14 residues. CDR1 SGHTA and CDR2 FQGNSA come from the germline V gene. Between the trimmed V and J ends, which lost 2 bases and 3 bases, there was a span of 10 bases. The chain's CDR3 is CASSLTLEHTEAFF. Written as DNA, the CDR3 is TGTGCCAGCAGCTTAACCCTGGAGCACACTGAAGCTTTCTTT.

V gene TRBV5-5 combines with J gene TRBJ2-1; 10 nucleotides agree with TRBD2. Germline V gene sequence: CDR1 SGHKS, CDR2 YYEKEE (reference sequence). The CDR3 covers 15 residues. The V gene end was trimmed by 1 base and the J gene end by 8 bases; junction bases not matched to a gene: 6. The CDR3 sequence: CASSLSGRAEYEQFF. The CDR3 region has the DNA TGTGCCAGCAGCTTGAGCGGGAGGGCCGAGTATGAGCAGTTCTTC.

This clone has more than one count but fewer than ten. V is TRBV25-1 and J is TRBJ1-5; D is unresolved. The germline V gene encodes CDR1 MGHDK and CDR2 SYGVNS. The CDR3 has 12 residues. Deletions cut 4 bases from V and 5 bases from J, with 6 bases between. The CDR3 loop reads CASSVLDQPQHF. CDR3 nucleotides: TGTGCCAGCAGTGTTTTAGATCAGCCCCAGCATTTT.

The chain recombines TRBV7-2 with TRBJ2-1; D possibly corresponds to TRBD2 (6 bases). The CDR3 consists of 13 residues. CDR1 is SGHTA and CDR2 is FQGNSA in the germline V gene. V was clipped by 1 base and J by 7 bases, with 8 bases between them. CDR3 sequence (DNA): TGTGCCAGCAGCTTAGGACGGGAGAATGAGCAGTTCTTC. It specifies CASSLGRENEQFF.

The CDR3 sequence: CAWVADTNTEAFF. For the CDR3, the DNA is TGTGCCTGGGTCGCGGACACGAACACTGAAGCTTTCTTT. V gene TRBV30 combines with J gene TRBJ1-1, with D possibly matching TRBD1 (5 bases). This CDR3 comprises 13 residues. CDR1 is GTSNPN and CDR2 is SVGIG in the germline V gene (reference sequence). V was pared by 5 bases and J by 1 base, with 11 bases between. Full variable domain (outside the CDR3, taken from reference TRBV30 and TRBJ1-1): SQTIHQWPATLVQPVGSPLSLECTVEGTSNPNLYWYRQAAGRGLQLLFYSVGIGQISSEVPQNLSASRPQDRQFILSSKKLLLSDSGFYLCAWVADTNTEAFFGQGTRLTVV.

This chain uses TRBV11-3 with TRBJ2-3; 16 bases agree with TRBD2. CDR1 and CDR2 (germline): SGHNT, YENEEA. The trim removed 5 bases at V and 5 bases at J, leaving 4 bases unmatched. The CDR3 covers 16 residues. The CDR3 nucleotides are TGTGCCAGCAGCCTGGGACTAGCGGGAGGGGTAGATACGCAGTATTTT. Translating it yields CASSLGLAGGVDTQYF. Full variable domain (rest looked up from reference TRBV11-3 and TRBJ2-3): EAGVVQSPRYKIIEKKQPVAFWCNPISGHNTLYWYLQNLGQGPELLIRYENEEAVDDSQLPKDRFSAERLKGVDSTLKIQPAELGDSAVYLCASSLGLAGGVDTQYFGPGTRLTVL.

This clone showed up many times. The chain joins TRBV10-3 to TRBJ2-7; TRBD1 aligns across 7 bases. V trimming: 0 bases; J trimming: 2 bases; junction bases outside the gene matches: 4. The germline gives CDR1 ENHRY, CDR2 SYGVKD. The CDR3 runs to 15 residues. The CDR3 DNA reads TGTGCCATCAGTGAGTCAGGGCAGGGGGCCTACGAGCAGTACTTC. It is translated as CAISESGQGAYEQYF.

V is TRBV5-1 and J is TRBJ2-7, with unresolved D. V lost 2 bases and J 0 bases, leaving 9 bases between the germline ends. CDR1 and CDR2 from the germline V gene are SGHRS and YFSETQ. The CDR3 consists of 14 residues. CDR3 in DNA: TGCGCCAGCAGCTTAGCAGGTATCTCCTACGAGCAGTACTTC. It yields the protein CASSLAGISYEQYF. The variable domain in full, with the rest retrieved from reference TRBV5-1 and TRBJ2-7, is KAGVTQTPRYLIKTRGQQVTLSCSPISGHRSVSWYQQTPGQGLQFLFEYFSETQRNKGNFPGRFSGRQFSNSRSEMNVSTLELGDSALYLCASSLAGISYEQYFGPGTRLTVT.

The gene calls are TRBV6-6 and TRBJ2-7; the D gene is possibly TRBD2 (6 bases). Germline CDR1 reads MNHNY; CDR2 reads SVGAGI (reference sequence). The V end was cut by 1 base, the J end by 1 base, with 11 bases between. This CDR3 region has 15 residues. As DNA, the CDR3 is TGTGCCAGCAGTTACTACGGGGGAGGATCCTACGAGCAGTACTTC. Translating it yields CASSYYGGGSYEQYF.

This chain joins TRBV9 and TRBJ2-3, with 11 bases lining up with TRBD2. The V and J ends lost 3 bases and 1 base, in that order; junction bases with no gene match: 4. Germline lookup yields CDR1 SGDLS and CDR2 YYNGEE. There are 16 residues in the CDR3. Written as DNA, the CDR3 is TGTGCCAGCAGCGCCACACTAGCGGGAGGCACAGATACGCAGTATTTT. Amino acids: CASSATLAGGTDTQYF.

This chain joins TRBV15 and TRBJ1-2; TRBD1 aligns across 8 bases. The V segment lost 0 bases and the J segment 10 bases; nucleotides outside the gene matches: 7. This CDR3 contains 14 residues. From germline, CDR1 is LNHNV and CDR2 YYDKDF (reference sequence). The CDR3 loop reads CATSRDIRTGTYTF. The CDR3 nucleotides read TGTGCCACCAGCAGAGATATCCGGACAGGGACCTACACCTTC.

This clone showed up just once. The chain couples TRBV30 to TRBJ1-2, with D uncertain. This CDR3 is built from 11 residues. Trimming stripped 3 bases from V and 8 bases from J, with 10 bases between. Per germline, CDR1 GTSNPN and CDR2 SVGIG (reference sequence). This CDR3 reads CAWRERLGYTF. In nucleotides, the CDR3 is TGTGCCTGGAGAGAGCGTTTAGGCTACACCTTC.

The V and J genes are TRBV7-9 and TRBJ2-7; 7 positions match TRBD1. Germline V gene sequence: CDR1 SEHNR, CDR2 FQNEAQ (reference sequence). The CDR3 sequence is 14 residues long. The J segment lost 3 bases and the V segment lost 4 bases, leaving 6 bases of the junction unmatched. CDR3 protein: CASSSKPGGYEQYF. CDR3 sequence (DNA): TGTGCCAGCAGCTCAAAGCCAGGGGGCTACGAGCAGTACTTC.